This TCR beta chain was sequenced in a study of blood T cell repertoires in COVID-19. Study overall: From T cells, B-cell-depleted T cells, or PBMCs came the material, which was cDNA or gDNA.

Per the study methods: Estimates of nucleated cell counts were drawn from the amplification of reference gene primers. Sequencing used immunoSEQ multiplex PCR; TCRdb keeps in-frame clones, though not all of them. The DNA was the basis for D and trimming; V, J and clone size are from that table. The sample shows over 250,000 clones, 86% of them seen only once. The specimen was peripheral blood. The sequence was collected from a man aged 40-50 years who had recovered from COVID-19.

Written as DNA, the CDR3 is TGCGCCAGCAGCTTGGACGGGACAGACGTAGAGGAAGCTTTCTTT. This translates into CASSLDGTDVEEAFF. The V gene is TRBV5-1, the J gene TRBJ1-1; 7 bases line up with TRBD1. The CDR3 has 15 amino acids. The V segment lost 0 bases and the J segment 8 bases; nucleotides outside the gene matches: 10. Germline CDR1 SGHRS, CDR2 YFSETQ.